This passage covers 23 T cell receptor beta chains from one sample sequenced in a study of response to subunit inactivated influenza vaccine. TCRdb re-derived calls from the RT-PCR reads in MiXCR, one entry per CDR3 protein. The sample lists hundreds of thousands of distinct CDR3 sequences, roughly 18% occurring once. Sequencing used PBMCs from blood, obtained 5 to 6 days after vaccination. Source of these receptors: a man between 45 and 60 years old who received an inactivated influenza vaccine.

The chain joins TRBV20-1 to TRBJ1-5, with D tentatively TRBD1 (6 bases). Trimming cost V 3 bases and J 0 bases, with 12 bases left between them. Germline V gene sequence: CDR1 DFQATT, CDR2 SNEGSKA (reference sequence). This CDR3 comprises 15 residues. The CDR3, as DNA: TGCAGTGCTAGCCCTTCGACAGGTAGCAATCAGCCCCAGCATTTT. Protein sequence: CSASPSTGSNQPQHF.

This clonotype was observed a few times. The chain is built from TRBV6-1 and TRBJ1-2; possibly TRBD1 for D (6 bases). V was pared by 6 bases and J by 0 bases, with 17 bases between. CDR3 size: 16 residues. CDR1 is MNHNS and CDR2 is SASEGT in the germline V gene. This CDR3 is CASSLELQGTNYGYTF. The CDR3 DNA reads TGTGCCAGCAGCCTAGAATTACAGGGAACTAACTATGGCTACACCTTC.

The rearrangement links TRBV11-2 to TRBJ2-3; D is undetermined. The CDR3 length is 13 residues. V shed 5 bases and J shed 3 bases, with 9 bases lying between them. Germline V CDR1 and CDR2: SGHAT, FQNNGV. CDR3 in amino acids: CASSPHITDTQYF. The CDR3 DNA reads TGTGCCAGCAGCCCCCACATTACAGATACGCAGTATTTT.

This clonotype was seen more than once but under ten times. The chain uses TRBV24-1 and TRBJ2-5, with a weak D call TRBD1 (5 bases). Trimming pared 9 bases from V and 2 bases from J, leaving 18 bases between. CDR3 length: 15 residues. Germline loops: CDR1 KGHDR, CDR2 SFDVKD. The CDR3 here is CATRGALGLQETQYF. The CDR3 nucleotides read TGTGCCACCCGTGGGGCGTTGGGGTTGCAAGAGACCCAGTACTTC.

This clonotype was found a few times. The CDR3, as DNA: TGTGCCACGGGACTAGCGGGTACCAGCTACGAGCAGTACTTC. Protein: CATGLAGTSYEQYF. The J gene is TRBJ2-7, the V gene TRBV27; 12 nucleotides line up with TRBD2. The CDR3 runs 14 residues. Germline values: CDR1 MNHEY, CDR2 SMNVEV (reference sequence). Trimming at V came to 10 bases and at J to 3 bases, leaving 7 bases not matched to a gene.

This sequence joins TRBV5-1 and TRBJ1-3; D not resolved. Per germline, CDR1 SGHRS and CDR2 YFSETQ. V lost 5 bases to trimming and J lost 2 bases, with 5 bases between them. The CDR3 runs 12 residues. The DNA of the CDR3 is TGCGCCAGCAGTCGGACTGGAAACACCATATATTTT. Amino acids: CASSRTGNTIYF.

This clonotype was seen more than once but under ten times. The V gene is TRBV5-1, the J gene TRBJ2-5; TRBD1 matches at 9 bases. The length of the CDR3 is 15 residues. In germline, CDR1 is SGHRS, CDR2 YFSETQ. After removal of 4 bases from V and 3 bases from J, the junction contained 7 bases not matched to a gene. CDR3 nucleotide sequence: TGCGCCAGCAGCACTGGAAGGACAGGGGAAGAGACCCAGTACTTC. This codes for CASSTGRTGEETQYF.

This clonotype was detected a few times. The chain carries TRBV4-3 and TRBJ1-1; 8 nucleotides align to TRBD1. CDR1 is LGHNA, CDR2 YSLEER, per germline. The CDR3 is made up of 16 amino acids. With V trimmed by 0 bases and J by 1 base, 4 bases remained unmatched. The CDR3 DNA reads TGCGCCAGCAGCCAAGATGGGACAGGCGGGAACACTGAAGCTTTCTTT. It specifies CASSQDGTGGNTEAFF.

V and J are TRBV3-1 and TRBJ2-1; no clear D. Trimming removed 0 bases at V and 9 bases at J, with 9 bases between. CDR3 length: 13 amino acids. Germline CDR1 is LGHDT and CDR2 is YNNKEL (reference sequence). Here the CDR3 reads CASSQDRRAEQFF. In DNA, the CDR3 is TGTGCCAGCAGCCAAGATAGACGGGCTGAGCAGTTCTTC.

The rearrangement uses TRBV6-1 and TRBJ2-7; 11 bases line up with TRBD1. This CDR3 contains 14 residues. The trim removed 6 bases at V and 7 bases at J, leaving 8 bases unmatched. Germline V gene sequence: CDR1 MNHNS, CDR2 SASEGT. The CDR3 DNA reads TGTGCCAGCAGACCTTCCGGGACAGGGGGAGAGCAGTACTTC. Translating it yields CASRPSGTGGEQYF.

This clonotype was seen only a few times. The chain carries TRBV15 and TRBJ2-3; D unclear. Germline V CDR1 and CDR2: LNHNV, YYDKDF (reference sequence). Deletions cut 2 bases from V and 8 bases from J, with 8 bases between. CDR3 length: 12 residues. DNA of the CDR3: TGTGCCACCAGCAGACAGCTAGGTACGCAGTATTTT. This translates into CATSRQLGTQYF.

This clonotype was counted only a few times. The V gene is TRBV10-3, the J gene TRBJ2-1; D perhaps matches TRBD2 (6 bases). The CDR3 consists of 13 residues. Trimming cost V 9 bases and J 8 bases, with 17 bases left between them. Germline CDR1 is ENHRY and CDR2 is SYGVKD. The CDR3 is CAMRSGLGDEQFF. The CDR3 nucleotides read TGTGCCATGAGGAGCGGGCTAGGGGATGAGCAGTTCTTC.

A remark on this clonotype: Germline and junction disagree at one end, which may indicate a read error. In DNA, the CDR3 is TGTGACAGCGCATCGACAGTAGGCGGTTCACCCCTCCACTTT. This gives the protein CDSASTVGGSPLHF. The chain joins TRBV2 to TRBJ1-6, with D maybe TRBD1 (5 bases). There are 14 residues in the CDR3. CDR1 SNHLY and CDR2 FYNNEI come from the germline V gene.

This clonotype was counted only a few times. The chain recombines TRBV3-1 with TRBJ2-1; the D call may be TRBD1 or TRBD2 (7 bases each). V lost 8 bases to trimming and J lost 3 bases, with 17 bases between them. This CDR3 comprises 15 residues. Germline V gives CDR1 LGHDT, CDR2 YNNKEL (reference sequence). CDR3 amino acids: CASGEAGQYYNEQFF. CDR3 bases: TGTGCCAGCGGAGAAGCGGGACAGTACTACAATGAGCAGTTCTTC.

The chain has TRBV6-2 or TRBV6-3 and TRBJ1-2; the D is unclear. The CDR3 consists of 14 residues. V was trimmed by 1 base and J by 1 base, leaving 7 bases between them. Germline V gene sequence: CDR1 MNHEY, CDR2 SVGEGT. The CDR3 sequence: CASSYLARNYGYTF. The DNA of the CDR3 is TGTGCCAGCAGTTACTTGGCCCGTAACTATGGCTACACCTTC.

This chain joins TRBV20-1 and TRBJ1-5, with unresolved D. Trimming left V 2 bases short and J 3 bases short, with 5 bases between. This CDR3 has 12 amino acids. Germline V gene data show CDR1 as DFQATT and CDR2 as SNEGSKA (reference sequence). The CDR3, as DNA: TGCAGTGCTAGACCTTACAATCAGCCCCAGCATTTT. Translation: CSARPYNQPQHF.

This clonotype was observed a few times. The V gene is TRBV4-1, the J gene TRBJ2-5; no definite D call. Germline values: CDR1 MGHRA, CDR2 YSYEKL. Trimming took 1 base from V and 0 from J, leaving 9 bases between them. This CDR3 is built from 15 residues. CDR3 nucleotide sequence: TGCGCCAGCAGCCAAGTGCGGACGTACCAAGAGACCCAGTACTTC. Amino acids: CASSQVRTYQETQYF.

About this clonotype: The CDR3 end shows no conserved phenylalanine or tryptophan, and so a read error is likely. The genes are TRBV20-1 and TRBJ2-2; 10 nucleotides align to TRBD1. Trimming took 1 base from V and 0 from J; bases not matched to a gene: 2. The CDR3 has 16 amino acids. Germline values: CDR1 DFQATT, CDR2 SNEGSKA (reference sequence). CDR3 nucleotide sequence: TGCAGTGCTAGAGTGGGACAGGGGCCGAACACCGGGGAGCTGTTTTCT. It translates to CSARVGQGPNTGELFS.

Only a few counts were recorded for this clonotype. The chain is built from TRBV20-1 and TRBJ2-5, with D perhaps being TRBD1 or TRBD2 (5 bases each). The V end lost 5 bases, the J end lost 7 bases, and 20 bases lay between the germline ends. Germline CDR1 reads DFQATT; CDR2 reads SNEGSKA (reference sequence). The CDR3 covers 14 residues. CDR3 amino acids: CSALLGPPGGTQYF. CDR3 bases: TGCAGTGCTCTCTTGGGACCGCCGGGCGGGACCCAGTACTTC.

This clonotype was counted many times. The chain is built from TRBV7-2 and TRBJ2-5; TRBD2 matches 16 bases. With 5 bases clipped from V and 7 bases from J, the junction kept 10 bases outside the gene matches. This CDR3 is built from 17 residues. Per germline, CDR1 SGHTA and CDR2 FQGNSA. CDR3 in DNA: TGTGCCAGCAGCCCAACGGGACTAGCGGGAGGGTACACGACCCAGTACTTC. Residues: CASSPTGLAGGYTTQYF.

This clonotype has ten or more counts. The J gene is TRBJ2-3, the V gene TRBV20-1, with 9 positions matching TRBD1. Per germline, CDR1 DFQATT and CDR2 SNEGSKA (reference sequence). V shed 5 bases and J 2 bases; nucleotides not matched to a gene: 11. The CDR3 consists of 16 residues. CDR3 nucleotides: TGCAGTGCTTTCGGGGAGGGACAGGGATTCACAGATACGCAGTATTTT. Encoded protein: CSAFGEGQGFTDTQYF.

J is TRBJ2-7 and V is TRBV27; D ambiguous. Germline-derived CDR1 and CDR2 are MNHEY and SMNVEV (reference sequence). This CDR3 comprises 15 residues. Between the trimmed V and J ends, which lost 5 bases and 3 bases, there was a span of 17 bases. CDR3 loop: CASSTRLTPYYEQYF. CDR3 coding DNA: TGTGCCAGCAGTACGCGGCTAACGCCTTACTACGAGCAGTACTTC.

This clonotype appeared a few times. The chain couples TRBV6-6 to TRBJ2-3; D gene unclear. The CDR3 sequence is 13 residues long. The V end lost 9 bases, the J end lost 4 bases, and 14 bases lay between the germline ends. Germline V gives CDR1 MNHNY, CDR2 SVGAGI (reference sequence). The DNA of the CDR3 is TGTGCCAGTAGGCCCCCTTCTGCAGATACGCAGTATTTT. Its protein is CASRPPSADTQYF.